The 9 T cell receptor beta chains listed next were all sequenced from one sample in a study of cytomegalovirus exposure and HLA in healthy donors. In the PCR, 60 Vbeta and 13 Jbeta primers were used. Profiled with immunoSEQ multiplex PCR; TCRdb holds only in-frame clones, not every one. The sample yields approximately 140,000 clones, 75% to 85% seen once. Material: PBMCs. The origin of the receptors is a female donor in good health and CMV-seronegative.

Here the CDR3 reads CASGTGGRGQPQHF. The CDR3 DNA reads TGTGCCAGCGGGACAGGGGGCCGGGGTCAGCCCCAGCATTTT. The chain couples TRBV6-5 to TRBJ1-5; 12 positions agree with TRBD1. The CDR3 consists of 14 residues. CDR1 is MNHEY, CDR2 SVGAGI, per germline. Unmatched junction bases numbered 5, after V lost 8 bases and J lost 6 bases.

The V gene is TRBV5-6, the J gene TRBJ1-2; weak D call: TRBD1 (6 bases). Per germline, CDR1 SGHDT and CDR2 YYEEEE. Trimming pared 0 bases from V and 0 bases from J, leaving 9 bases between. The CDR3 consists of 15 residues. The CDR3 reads CASSLDPGANYGYTF. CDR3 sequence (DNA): TGTGCCAGCAGCTTGGATCCAGGGGCTAACTATGGCTACACCTTC.

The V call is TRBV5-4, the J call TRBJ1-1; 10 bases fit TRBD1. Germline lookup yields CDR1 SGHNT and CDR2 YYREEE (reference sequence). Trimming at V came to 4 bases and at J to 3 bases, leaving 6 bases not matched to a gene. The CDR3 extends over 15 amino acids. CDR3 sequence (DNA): TGTGCCAGCAGCCCGGCGGGACAGGGGCACACTGAAGCTTTCTTT. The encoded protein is CASSPAGQGHTEAFF.

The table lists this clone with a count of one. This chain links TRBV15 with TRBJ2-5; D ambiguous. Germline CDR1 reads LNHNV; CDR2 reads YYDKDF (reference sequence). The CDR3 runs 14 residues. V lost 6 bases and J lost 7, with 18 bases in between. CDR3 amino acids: CATRNKNGWATQYF. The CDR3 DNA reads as TGTGCCACCAGAAACAAGAACGGCTGGGCGACCCAGTACTTC.

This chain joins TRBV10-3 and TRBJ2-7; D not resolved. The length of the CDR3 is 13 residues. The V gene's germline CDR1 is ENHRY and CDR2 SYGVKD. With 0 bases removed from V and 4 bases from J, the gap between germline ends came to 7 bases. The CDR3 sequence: CAISESAVYEQYF. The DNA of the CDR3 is TGTGCCATCAGTGAGTCGGCGGTATACGAGCAGTACTTC.

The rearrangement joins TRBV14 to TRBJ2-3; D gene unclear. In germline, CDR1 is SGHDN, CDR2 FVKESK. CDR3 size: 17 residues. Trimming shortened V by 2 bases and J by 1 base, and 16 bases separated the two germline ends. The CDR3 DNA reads TGTGCCAGCAGCCAAACGGAACGGCTTCTAGGCACAGATACGCAGTATTTT. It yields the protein CASSQTERLLGTDTQYF.

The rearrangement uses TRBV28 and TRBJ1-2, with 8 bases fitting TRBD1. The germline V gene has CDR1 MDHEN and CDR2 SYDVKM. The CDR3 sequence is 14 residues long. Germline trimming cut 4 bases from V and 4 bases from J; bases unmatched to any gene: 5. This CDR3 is CASSSTDRVYGYTF. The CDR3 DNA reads TGTGCCAGCAGTTCCACGGACAGGGTCTATGGCTACACCTTC.

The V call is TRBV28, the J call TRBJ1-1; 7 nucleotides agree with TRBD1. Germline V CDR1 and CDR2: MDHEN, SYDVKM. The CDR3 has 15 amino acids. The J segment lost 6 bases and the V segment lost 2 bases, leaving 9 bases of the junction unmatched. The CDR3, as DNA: TGTGCCAGCAGTTTAAACACCGGGACAGTATCTGAAGCTTTCTTT. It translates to CASSLNTGTVSEAFF. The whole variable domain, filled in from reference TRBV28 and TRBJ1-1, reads DVKVTQSSRYLVKRTGEKVFLECVQDMDHENMFWYRQDPGLGLRLIYFSYDVKMKEKGDIPEGYSVSREKKERFSLILESASTNQTSMYLCASSLNTGTVSEAFFGQGTRLTVV.

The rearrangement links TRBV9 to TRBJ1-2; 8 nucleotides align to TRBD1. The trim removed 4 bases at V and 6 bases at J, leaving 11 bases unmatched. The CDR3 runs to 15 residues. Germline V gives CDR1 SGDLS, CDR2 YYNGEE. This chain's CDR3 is CASSPFWTGKNGYTF. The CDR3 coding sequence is TGTGCCAGCAGCCCCTTTTGGACAGGGAAGAATGGCTACACCTTC.